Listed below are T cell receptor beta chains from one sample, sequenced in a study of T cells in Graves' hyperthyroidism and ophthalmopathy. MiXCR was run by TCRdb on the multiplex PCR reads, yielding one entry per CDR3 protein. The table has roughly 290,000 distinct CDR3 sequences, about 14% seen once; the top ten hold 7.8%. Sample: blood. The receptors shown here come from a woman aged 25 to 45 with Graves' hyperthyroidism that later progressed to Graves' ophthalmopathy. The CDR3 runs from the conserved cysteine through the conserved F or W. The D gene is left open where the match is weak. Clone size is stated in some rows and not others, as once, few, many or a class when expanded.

TGTGCCAGCAGCTTGGTGCGGGGCGGGAGGTTTAACGAGCAGTACTTC	CASSLVRGGRFNEQYF	TRBV5-6	TRBD2	NA	TRBJ2-7
TGTGCCAGCAGTCCATCGGGGAGCGCCTATGGCTACACCTTC	CASSPSGSAYGYTF	TRBV6-2/TRBV6-3	NA	many	TRBJ1-2
TGCAGTGCTCTGCCGGGACTAGCAACCACAGATACGCAGTATTTT	CSALPGLATTDTQYF	TRBV20-1	TRBD2	many	TRBJ2-3
TGCAGTGCTGGGGGACTAGCGGAACATCCGGATACGCAGTATTTT	CSAGGLAEHPDTQYF	TRBV20-1	TRBD2	many	TRBJ2-3
TGTGCCACCTCGGACAGGGGGGTAAATTCACCCCTCCACTTT	CATSDRGVNSPLHF	TRBV10-3	TRBD1	NA	TRBJ1-6
TGTGCCAGCAGTTTATCGTTTACAGCCGTCGCCTACGAGCAGTACTTC	CASSLSFTAVAYEQYF	TRBV27	NA	many	TRBJ2-7
TGTGCCATCAGTGAGTCAACAGCTAACACTGAAGCTTTCTTT	CAISESTANTEAFF	TRBV10-3	NA	many	TRBJ1-1
TGTGCCACCAGTGACCCCGGCGGCTCCTCTGGAAACACCATATATTTT	CATSDPGGSSGNTIYF	TRBV24-1	NA	many	TRBJ1-3
TGCAGCGTTGAATCAGTAGCTGAGCAGTACTTC	CSVESVAEQYF	TRBV29-1	NA	many	TRBJ2-7
TGTGCCTGGGACCCTATAGCAAGGGAGACCCAGTACTTC	CAWDPIARETQYF	TRBV30	NA	NA	TRBJ2-5
TGCGCCAGCAGCCCCGGGGCCCGGGACAGGGGTTACAATGAGCAGTTCTTC	CASSPGARDRGYNEQFF	TRBV4-1	TRBD1	NA	TRBJ2-1
TGTGCCAGCAGTTACGGAGCGGAAGTCACAGATACGCAGTATTTT	CASSYGAEVTDTQYF	TRBV6-2/TRBV6-3	NA	many	TRBJ2-3